This TCR beta chain was recorded in a study of CD8+ T cells in alopecia areata. Trimming stripped 0 bases from V and 8 bases from J, with 13 bases between. This CDR3 region has 14 residues. CDR1 is SNHLY and CDR2 is FYNNEI in the germline V gene. The treatment denotes: oral pan-JAK inhibitor, 5-10 mg twice daily. RNA extraction and reverse transcription yielded cDNA as sequencing template. TCRdb's table, derived via immunoSEQ multiplex PCR, lists solely in-frame clones and lacks some. The profile shows about 120,000 clones, 50% to 55% of them singletons. The chain recombines TRBV2 with TRBJ1-1; D perhaps matches TRBD1 (6 bases). The sequencing used CD4+ T cells sorted from blood, collected at week 4, from a patient treated with tofacitinib. This TCR was recovered from a human donor with alopecia areata. CDR3 sequence reads: CASSEALPGHEAFF. The CDR3 bases are TGTGCCAGCAGTGAAGCCTTACCGGGACACGAAGCTTTCTTT.